Listed here is a single T cell receptor beta chain. This clonotype occurred a few times. What this receptor recognizes is not known. Base qualities are not recorded, but no much larger clone differs from it by a single base. To demonstrate the VDJtools post-analysis software, the study profiled TCR beta repertoires from the peripheral blood of about 13 young patients with multiple sclerosis. The patients with multiple sclerosis were children and adolescents between about 6 and 17 years of age. This sample was included in a study of post-analysis software for immune sequencing data (dated by TCRdb to the mid-2010s). Looking at the study overall: Relapsing-remitting, secondary progressive and progressive-relapsing multiple sclerosis were recorded as disease courses, and subtype annotation was lacking for some patients. The patient repertoires were compared against 11 previously published healthy control repertoires obtained from donors aged about 6 to 28 years. A subset of samples was prepared in parallel using single-end sample barcoding, then pooled and co-amplified after Illumina adapter ligation.

General findings and caveats noted by the study authors: Compared with controls, multiple sclerosis patients had significantly lower normalized Chao1 diversity, a finding suggesting substantial peripheral T-cell clonal expansion. Strong co-clustering of samples prepared in the same batch was shown by direct clustering with F measure, prompting a batch-effect correction. Significantly higher frequencies in patients than in controls were found for a few TRBV segments, including TRBV5-6, TRBV5-1 and TRBV20-1. The multiple sclerosis patient group was slightly younger than the control group.

The library was built by means of PCR. The reads were generated on an Illumina HiSeq 2500. To reduce PCR and sequencing biases, unique molecular identifiers were incorporated into the TCR beta cDNA libraries. Every 1 to 10 million input T cells yielded 500,000 or so cDNA molecules, meaning each molecule approximated one T cell. Patient libraries were prepared and sequenced with the same protocol used for the earlier healthy control dataset. Samples belonging to the same batch were prepared together, multiplexed and sequenced on a shared HiSeq lane. Per the source publication's procedure: MIGEC handled the raw barcoded reads, throwing out single-read molecular identifier groups before consensus assembly and CDR3 extraction. Clonotype tables were post-analysed with VDJtools, and diversity was normalized by down-sampling all datasets to the smallest sample size. In repertoire overlap clustering, CDR3 amino acid sequences, but not nucleotide sequences, were matched to correct batch-related cross-sample contamination. The public sequencing data were trimmed at Q25 with fastp and processed into clonotypes with MiXCR by TCRdb, which kept only in-frame beta chains. Each record represents a unique CDR3 protein, reported with the most common genes and DNA among its rows. V and J calls and clone size were set by TCRdb, not the authors. This sample lists roughly 870,000 distinct CDR3 sequences; roughly 58% were detected once. Approximately 4.3% of the sample is taken by the ten largest.

CDR1 is given as MNHNY and CDR2 as SVGAGI, both from the germline V gene (reference sequence). The CDR3 measures 13 amino acids from cysteine to phenylalanine. This entry keeps only the CDR3 DNA: 39 bases, framed from base 1. Trimming accounts for 8 bases at V and 2 bases at J, while the number of junction bases matched to no gene is 2. Sequencing was carried out using blood. The sequence derives from a girl between 5 and 17 years old with multiple sclerosis. The rearrangement combines TRBV6-6 with TRBJ2-7, with 11 middle bases fitting TRBD2. The DNA is TGTGCCAGCGGGACTAGCGGAACCTACGAGCAGTACTTC. This translates into CASGTSGTYEQYF.